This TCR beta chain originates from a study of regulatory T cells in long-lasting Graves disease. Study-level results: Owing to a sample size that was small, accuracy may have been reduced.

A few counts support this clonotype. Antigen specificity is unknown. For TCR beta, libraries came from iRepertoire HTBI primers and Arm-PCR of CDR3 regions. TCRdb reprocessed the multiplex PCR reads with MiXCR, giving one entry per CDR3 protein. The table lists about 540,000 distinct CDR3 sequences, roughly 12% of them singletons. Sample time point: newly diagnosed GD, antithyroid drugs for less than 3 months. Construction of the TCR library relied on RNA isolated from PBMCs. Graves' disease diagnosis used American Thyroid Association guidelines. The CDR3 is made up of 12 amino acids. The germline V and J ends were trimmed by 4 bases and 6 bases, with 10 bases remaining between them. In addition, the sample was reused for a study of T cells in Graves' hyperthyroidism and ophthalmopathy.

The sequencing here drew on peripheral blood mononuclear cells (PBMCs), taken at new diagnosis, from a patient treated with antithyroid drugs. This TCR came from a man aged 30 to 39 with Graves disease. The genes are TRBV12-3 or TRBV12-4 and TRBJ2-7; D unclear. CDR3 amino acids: CASSSLRSEQYF. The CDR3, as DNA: TGTGCCAGCAGTTCCCTCAGGTCCGAGCAGTACTTC.